Below are 30 T cell receptor beta chains sequenced from a single sample in a study of blood T cell repertoires in COVID-19. The data were produced by immunoSEQ multiplex PCR, yet TCRdb's version contains in-frame clones alone and is incomplete. Of over 30,000 clones in the sample, roughly 73% were seen once. Sequences were obtained from peripheral blood. These receptors were taken from a man older than 75 with active or convalescent COVID-19.

V gene TRBV11-2 combines with J gene TRBJ1-2, with D possibly being TRBD1 (5 bases). V lost 4 bases to trimming and J lost 0 bases, with 6 bases between them. CDR3 length: 13 amino acids. Per the germline V gene, CDR1 is SGHAT and CDR2 is FQNNGV. Here the CDR3 DNA reads TGTGCCAGCAGCTCAGGGTCTAACTATGGCTACACCTTC. Translating gives CASSSGSNYGYTF.

This chain links TRBV28 with TRBJ1-6, with a possible D match to TRBD1 (5 bases). CDR1 is MDHEN and CDR2 is SYDVKM in the germline V gene. V was cut by 6 bases and J by 7 bases, with 16 bases left in between. The CDR3 runs 15 residues. The chain's CDR3 is CASSPGGGWNSPLHF. The CDR3 DNA sequence: TGTGCCAGCAGCCCGGGGGGGGGATGGAATTCACCCCTCCACTTT.

The V gene is TRBV28, the J gene TRBJ1-4; weak D call: TRBD1 (5 bases). The V gene's germline CDR1 is MDHEN and CDR2 SYDVKM. The CDR3 is 18 residues long. The V end was cut by 1 base, the J end by 4 bases, with 19 bases between. The CDR3 region is CASSLFFGAVLDNEKLFF. DNA of the CDR3: TGTGCCAGCAGTTTATTCTTTGGGGCGGTATTGGATAATGAAAAACTGTTTTTT.

This rearrangement joins TRBV28 to TRBJ1-6; D remains unclear. V was pared by 8 bases and J by 6 bases, with 17 bases between. The CDR3 contains 15 residues. In germline, CDR1 is MDHEN, CDR2 SYDVKM. The CDR3 coding sequence is TGTGCCAGCGGCCGCTCCGACAAAGTTAATTCACCCCTCCACTTT. Translating it yields CASGRSDKVNSPLHF.

The gene calls are TRBV5-1 and TRBJ2-3; 8 nucleotides line up with TRBD1. CDR1 and CDR2 from the germline V gene are SGHRS and YFSETQ. The trim removed 5 bases at V and 1 base at J, leaving 6 bases unmatched. The CDR3 totals 15 residues. CDR3 sequence: CASRHQGAGTDTQYF. DNA for the CDR3: TGCGCCAGCAGACATCAGGGGGCTGGCACAGATACGCAGTATTTT.

The rearrangement joins TRBV20-1 to TRBJ2-3; D unresolved. V was trimmed by 1 base and J by 5 bases, leaving 4 bases between them. Looked up from germline, CDR1 is DFQATT and CDR2 is SNEGSKA (reference sequence). There are 11 residues in the CDR3. CDR3 DNA: TGCAGTGCTAGAGGGAGAGATACGCAGTATTTT. Translation: CSARGRDTQYF.

V gene TRBV6-2 or TRBV6-3 combines with J gene TRBJ2-2, with 9 bases that match TRBD1. The CDR3 spans 18 residues. Germline V gene sequence: CDR1 MNHEY, CDR2 SVGEGT. The junction had 16 bases not matched to a gene; V was cut back by 5 bases and J by 6 bases. The CDR3: CASSDAGTGSTIAGELFF. Here the CDR3 DNA reads TGTGCCAGCAGTGACGCCGGGACAGGGTCTACTATAGCCGGGGAGCTGTTTTTT.

A single count supports this clone. V and J are TRBV12-3 or TRBV12-4 and TRBJ1-3; D not resolved. Trimming stripped 6 bases from V and 1 base from J, with 4 bases between. The CDR3 runs 12 residues. The CDR3 sequence is CASSPSGNTIYF. DNA of the CDR3: TGTGCCAGCAGCCCTTCTGGAAACACCATATATTTT.

The chain joins TRBV5-1 to TRBJ2-7; TRBD1 might be the D (7 bases). This CDR3 region has 21 residues. Germline values: CDR1 SGHRS, CDR2 YFSETQ. Trimming took off 2 bases at V and 3 bases at J, with 33 bases between the two ends. The chain's CDR3 is CASSFQFSRTGLRAGSYEQYF. CDR3 in DNA: TGCGCCAGCAGCTTCCAGTTTAGTAGGACAGGTCTAAGGGCGGGAAGCTACGAGCAGTACTTC.

The V gene is TRBV4-2, the J gene TRBJ2-7; 8 positions agree with TRBD2. Germline CDR1 and CDR2: LGHNA and YNFKEQ. After removal of 2 bases from V and 2 bases from J, the junction contained 5 bases not matched to a gene. This CDR3 contains 15 residues. For the CDR3, the DNA is TGTGCCAGCAGCCAACCCGGGACTAGTGCCTACGAGCAGTACTTC. Residues: CASSQPGTSAYEQYF.

The chain links TRBV15 to TRBJ2-1, with TRBD2 identical over 14 bases. The CDR3 loop spans 15 amino acids. Germline V gene sequence: CDR1 LNHNV, CDR2 YYDKDF (reference sequence). V lost 0 bases, J lost 15 bases, and 7 bases stayed unmatched. CDR3 in DNA: TGTGCCACCAGCAGAGATCTGGGGACTAGCGGGAGCGTGTTCTTC. Protein: CATSRDLGTSGSVFF.

The chain has TRBV7-8 and TRBJ2-1, with TRBD2 matching over 8 bases. CDR1 and CDR2 from the germline V gene are SGHVS and FQNEAQ. Losses at the gene ends were 4 bases for V and 14 bases for J; bases not matched to a gene: 19. The CDR3 sequence is 16 residues long. The CDR3 sequence is CASSSSGGPREEGKFF. The DNA for the CDR3 is TGTGCCAGCAGCTCTAGTGGGGGGCCGCGGGAGGAGGGAAAGTTCTTC.

The chain carries TRBV5-1 and TRBJ2-1; the match to TRBD2 covers 10 bases. Unmatched junction bases numbered 4, after V lost 1 base and J lost 0 bases. Germline CDR1 is SGHRS and CDR2 is YFSETQ. The CDR3 loop spans 17 amino acids. The CDR3 region is CASSLSPSGGSYNEQFF. CDR3 sequence (DNA): TGCGCCAGCAGCTTGAGTCCTAGCGGGGGCTCCTACAATGAGCAGTTCTTC.

This chain joins TRBV15 and TRBJ2-7; 7 bases match TRBD1. After removal of 0 bases from V and 5 bases from J, the junction contained 7 bases not matched to a gene. CDR3 length: 15 amino acids. The germline V gene encodes CDR1 LNHNV and CDR2 YYDKDF (reference sequence). In nucleotides, the CDR3 is TGTGCCACCAGCAGAGATCCCGGGACAGCTAACGAGCAGTACTTC. Translated, it gives CATSRDPGTANEQYF. Full variable domain (rest looked up from reference TRBV15 and TRBJ2-7): DAMVIQNPRYQVTQFGKPVTLSCSQTLNHNVMYWYQQKSSQAPKLLFHYYDKDFNNEADTPDNFQSRRPNTSFCFLDIRSPGLGDTAMYLCATSRDPGTANEQYFGPGTRLTVT.

This clone is termed medium-sized (0.01 to 0.1%). CDR3 protein: CATEGGSADTQYF. CDR3 DNA: TGTGCCACCGAAGGAGGGTCCGCAGATACGCAGTATTTT. The chain combines TRBV24-1 with TRBJ2-3, with D possibly matching TRBD2 (6 bases). This CDR3 has 13 residues. CDR1 KGHDR and CDR2 SFDVKD come from the germline V gene. The V gene lost 9 bases and the J gene lost 4 bases, with 13 bases spanning the gap.

The rearrangement joins TRBV18 to TRBJ2-5; no reliable D call. The germline V gene has CDR1 KGHSH and CDR2 LQKENI. The CDR3 runs 14 residues. V was clipped by 0 bases and J by 4 bases, with 9 bases between them. This CDR3 reads CASSPPNNGETQYF. The CDR3 DNA follows: TGTGCCAGCTCACCACCTAATAACGGAGAGACCCAGTACTTC.

V and J are TRBV10-1 and TRBJ2-3; a possible D gene is TRBD2 (5 bases). Germline CDR1 reads WNHNN; CDR2 reads SYGVQD (reference sequence). This CDR3 is built from 14 residues. V lost 8 bases to trimming and J lost 0 bases, with 12 bases between them. Here the CDR3 DNA reads TGCGCCAGCCAGGACTCATCTAGCACAGATACGCAGTATTTT. Translated, it gives CASQDSSSTDTQYF.

This clone showed up just once. The rearrangement uses TRBV2 and TRBJ2-1; 10 positions match TRBD2. There are 13 residues in the CDR3. The germline V gene encodes CDR1 SNHLY and CDR2 FYNNEI. Trimming at V came to 3 bases and at J to 7 bases, leaving 0 bases not matched to a gene. CDR3 loop: CASSEGLANEQFF. The CDR3 DNA reads as TGTGCCAGCAGTGAGGGACTAGCGAATGAGCAGTTCTTC.

This chain joins TRBV27 and TRBJ2-5; the D gene is possibly TRBD1 (6 bases). CDR1 and CDR2 (germline): MNHEY, SMNVEV (reference sequence). Deletions cut 4 bases from V and 6 bases from J, with 12 bases between. The CDR3 length is 13 residues. The CDR3 DNA is TGTGCCAGCAGTTCCACAGGGCTCCAGACCCAGTACTTC. Translating gives CASSSTGLQTQYF.

The chain carries TRBV20-1 and TRBJ1-2; 8 bases align to TRBD1. Germline V gene data show CDR1 as DFQATT and CDR2 as SNEGSKA (reference sequence). Trimming cost V 4 bases and J 4 bases; bases outside gene matches: 8. This CDR3 is 14 amino acids long. CDR3 sequence (DNA): TGCAGTGCTATTGAACCTACAGGGGGCTATGGCTACACCTTC. Translating gives CSAIEPTGGYGYTF.

The V and J genes are TRBV3-1 (or the pseudogene TRBV3-2) and TRBJ2-2, with TRBD1 identical over 8 bases. V gave up 6 bases and J gave up 8 bases; unmatched junction bases: 8. CDR3 length: 14 amino acids. The germline V gene encodes CDR1 LGHDT and CDR2 YNNKEL (reference sequence). For the CDR3, the DNA is TGTGCCAGCAGACAGGACAGGGAATTTGGGGAGCTGTTTTTT. It specifies CASRQDREFGELFF.

This clone was detected only once. The rearrangement joins TRBV5-8 to TRBJ2-3, with 7 bases lining up with TRBD1. Germline CDR1 is SGHTS and CDR2 is YDEGEE. The CDR3 length is 15 residues. V shed 4 bases, J shed 1 base, and the junction held 6 bases outside the gene matches. This chain's CDR3 is CASSQTGTGTDTQYF. The CDR3 DNA follows: TGTGCCAGCAGCCAGACCGGGACAGGCACAGATACGCAGTATTTT.

This clone was seen only a few times. This CDR3 reads CAWEGQVNSPLHF. In nucleotides, the CDR3 is TGTGCCTGGGAGGGACAGGTTAATTCACCCCTCCACTTT. This chain connects TRBV30 to TRBJ1-6, with 8 positions matching TRBD1. The ends lost 5 bases at V and 6 bases at J; junction bases unmatched: 3. The CDR3 sequence is 13 residues long. The germline V gene has CDR1 GTSNPN and CDR2 SVGIG (reference sequence). Full variable domain (missing parts from reference TRBV30 and TRBJ1-6): SQTIHQWPATLVQPVGSPLSLECTVEGTSNPNLYWYRQAAGRGLQLLFYSVGIGQISSEVPQNLSASRPQDRQFILSSKKLLLSDSGFYLCAWEGQVNSPLHFGNGTRLTVT.

This clone has only a few counts. The CDR3 region is CASSPLGDRGLDTEAFF. The DNA of the CDR3 is TGTGCCAGCAGCCCATTGGGAGACAGGGGACTGGACACTGAAGCTTTCTTT. This chain links TRBV7-8 with TRBJ1-1, with 8 bases lining up with TRBD1. Germline assignment: CDR1 SGHVS and CDR2 FQNEAQ. V was pared by 5 bases and J by 3 bases, with 14 bases of the junction left unmatched. The CDR3 length is 17 residues.

The chain carries TRBV10-3 and TRBJ2-2; no clear D gene. The V and J ends lost 3 bases and 7 bases respectively, with 9 bases between them. Germline loops: CDR1 ENHRY, CDR2 SYGVKD. The CDR3 is made up of 13 amino acids. CDR3 sequence (DNA): TGTGCCATCAGTGACCGACTCTTCGGGGAGCTGTTTTTT. This gives the protein CAISDRLFGELFF.

The gene calls are TRBV7-2 and TRBJ1-5; D is undetermined. Germline V gene sequence: CDR1 SGHTA, CDR2 FQGNSA. The CDR3 has 16 amino acids. The V end was cut by 5 bases, the J end by 0 bases, with 14 bases between. The CDR3 DNA sequence: TGTGCCAGCAGCCCAGAGGATGGGTATAGCAATCAGCCCCAGCATTTT. Its translation: CASSPEDGYSNQPQHF.

This clone is a singleton in its sample. The chain uses TRBV29-1 and TRBJ2-3, with D possibly being TRBD1 (6 bases). V was cut by 5 bases and J by 4 bases, with 16 bases left in between. CDR1 is SQVTM, CDR2 ANQGSEA, per germline. This CDR3 has 14 amino acids. CDR3 protein: CSVIGAGESDTQYF. CDR3 sequence (DNA): TGCAGCGTTATCGGGGCAGGGGAGTCAGATACGCAGTATTTT.

The chain has TRBV5-1 and TRBJ2-7; the match to TRBD2 covers 11 bases. This CDR3 contains 16 residues. Germline trimming cut 0 bases from V and 4 bases from J; bases unmatched to any gene: 6. Germline CDR1 and CDR2: SGHRS and YFSETQ. The CDR3 reads CASSLGPRTSGYEQYF. The CDR3 bases are TGCGCCAGCAGCTTGGGACCCCGGACTAGCGGGTACGAGCAGTACTTC.

The V gene is TRBV28, the J gene TRBJ2-5; 7 bases fit TRBD1. V was pared by 5 bases and J by 5 bases, with 14 bases of the junction left unmatched. The CDR3 length is 16 residues. Germline V gene lookup returns CDR1 MDHEN and CDR2 SYDVKM. This CDR3 is CASSTTGTDGWETQYF. The CDR3 bases are TGTGCCAGCAGTACCACTGGGACAGACGGGTGGGAGACCCAGTACTTC.

The V gene is TRBV19, the J gene TRBJ2-7, with a possible D match to TRBD1 (6 bases). Germline V gives CDR1 LNHDA, CDR2 SQIVND (reference sequence). The CDR3 length is 15 residues. V lost 0 bases, J lost 2 bases, and 11 bases lay in between. The DNA of the CDR3 is TGTGCCAGTAGTATAGATATAGGACAGACCTACGAGCAGTACTTC. This sequence encodes CASSIDIGQTYEQYF.